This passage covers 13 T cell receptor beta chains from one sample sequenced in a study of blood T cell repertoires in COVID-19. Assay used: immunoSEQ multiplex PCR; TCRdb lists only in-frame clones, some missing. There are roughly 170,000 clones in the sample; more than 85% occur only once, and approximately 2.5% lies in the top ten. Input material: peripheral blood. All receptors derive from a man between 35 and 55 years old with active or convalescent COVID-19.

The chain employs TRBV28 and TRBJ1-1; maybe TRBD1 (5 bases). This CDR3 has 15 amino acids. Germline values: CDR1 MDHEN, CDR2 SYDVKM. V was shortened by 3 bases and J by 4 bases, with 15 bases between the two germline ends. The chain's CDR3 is CASSLSGLVGTEAFF. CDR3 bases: TGTGCCAGCAGTTTGTCGGGACTAGTCGGCACTGAAGCTTTCTTT.

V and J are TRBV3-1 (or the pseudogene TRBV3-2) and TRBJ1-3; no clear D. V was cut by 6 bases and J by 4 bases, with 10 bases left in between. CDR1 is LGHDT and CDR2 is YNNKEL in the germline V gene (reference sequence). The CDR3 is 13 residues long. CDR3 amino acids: CASRGGLGNTIYF. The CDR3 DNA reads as TGTGCCAGCAGGGGAGGGTTGGGAAACACCATATATTTT.

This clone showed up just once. In DNA, the CDR3 is TGTGCCAGCAGCGTGGCAGGACAGGGGGTCTATGGCTACACCTTC. Encoded protein: CASSVAGQGVYGYTF. This chain links TRBV9 with TRBJ1-2; 10 bases align to TRBD1. The CDR3 is 15 residues long. Germline V gene sequence: CDR1 SGDLS, CDR2 YYNGEE. The V gene end was trimmed by 2 bases and the J gene end by 4 bases; junction bases not matched to a gene: 5. The entire variable domain, with the rest obtained from reference TRBV9 and TRBJ1-2, is as follows: DSGVTQTPKHLITATGQRVTLRCSPRSGDLSVYWYQQSLDQGLQFLIQYYNGEERAKGNILERFSAQQFPDLHSELNLSSLELGDSALYFCASSVAGQGVYGYTFGSGTRLTVV.

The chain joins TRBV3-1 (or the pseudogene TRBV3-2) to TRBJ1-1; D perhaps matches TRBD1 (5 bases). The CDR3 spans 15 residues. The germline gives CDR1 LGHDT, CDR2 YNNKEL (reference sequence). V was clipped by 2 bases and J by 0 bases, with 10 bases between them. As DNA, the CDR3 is TGTGCCAGCAGCCAAAGGGGCATCTTGAACACTGAAGCTTTCTTT. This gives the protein CASSQRGILNTEAFF.

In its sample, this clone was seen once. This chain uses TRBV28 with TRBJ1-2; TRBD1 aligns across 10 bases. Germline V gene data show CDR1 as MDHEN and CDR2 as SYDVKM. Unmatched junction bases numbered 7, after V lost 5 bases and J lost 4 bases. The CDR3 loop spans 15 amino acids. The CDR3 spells CASSPRQGAVYGYTF. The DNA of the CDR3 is TGTGCCAGCAGTCCGAGACAGGGGGCTGTCTATGGCTACACCTTC.

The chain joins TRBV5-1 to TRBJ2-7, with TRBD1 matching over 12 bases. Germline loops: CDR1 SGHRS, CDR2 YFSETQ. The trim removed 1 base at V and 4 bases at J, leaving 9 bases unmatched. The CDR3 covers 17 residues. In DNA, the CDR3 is TGCGCCAGCAGCTTGAGGGACAGGGGGCGATTTACGTACGAGCAGTACTTC. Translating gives CASSLRDRGRFTYEQYF. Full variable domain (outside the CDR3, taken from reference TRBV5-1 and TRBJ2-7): KAGVTQTPRYLIKTRGQQVTLSCSPISGHRSVSWYQQTPGQGLQFLFEYFSETQRNKGNFPGRFSGRQFSNSRSEMNVSTLELGDSALYLCASSLRDRGRFTYEQYFGPGTRLTVT.

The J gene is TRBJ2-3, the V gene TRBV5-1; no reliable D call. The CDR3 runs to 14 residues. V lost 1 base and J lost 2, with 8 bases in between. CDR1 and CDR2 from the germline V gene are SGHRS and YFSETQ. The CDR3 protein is CASSLWQVTDTQYF. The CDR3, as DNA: TGCGCCAGCAGCTTGTGGCAGGTCACAGATACGCAGTATTTT. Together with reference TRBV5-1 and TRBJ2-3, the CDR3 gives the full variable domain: KAGVTQTPRYLIKTRGQQVTLSCSPISGHRSVSWYQQTPGQGLQFLFEYFSETQRNKGNFPGRFSGRQFSNSRSEMNVSTLELGDSALYLCASSLWQVTDTQYFGPGTRLTVL.

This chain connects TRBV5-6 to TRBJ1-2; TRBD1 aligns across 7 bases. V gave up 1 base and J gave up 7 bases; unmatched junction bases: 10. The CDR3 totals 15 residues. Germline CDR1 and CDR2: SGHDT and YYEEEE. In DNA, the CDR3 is TGTGCCAGCAGCTTGCCGGGACAGAAAATTACTGGCTACACCTTC. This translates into CASSLPGQKITGYTF.

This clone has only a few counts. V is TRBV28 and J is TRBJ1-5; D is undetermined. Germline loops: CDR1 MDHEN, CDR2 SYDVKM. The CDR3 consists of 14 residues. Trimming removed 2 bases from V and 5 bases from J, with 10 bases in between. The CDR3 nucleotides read TGTGCCAGCAGTTTAGTGGGGAGGTATCAGCCCCAGCATTTT. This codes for CASSLVGRYQPQHF.

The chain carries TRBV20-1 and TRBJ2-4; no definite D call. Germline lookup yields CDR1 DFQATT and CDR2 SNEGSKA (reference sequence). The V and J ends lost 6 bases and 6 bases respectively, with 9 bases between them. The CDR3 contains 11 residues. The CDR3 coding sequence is TGCAGTGCAGACACTGGAAACATTCAGTACTTC. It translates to CSADTGNIQYF.

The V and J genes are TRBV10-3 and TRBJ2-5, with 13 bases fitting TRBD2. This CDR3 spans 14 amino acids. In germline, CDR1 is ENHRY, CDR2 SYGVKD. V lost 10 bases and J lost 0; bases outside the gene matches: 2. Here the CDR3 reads CATGLAGDQETQYF. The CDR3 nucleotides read TGTGCCACTGGACTAGCGGGGGACCAAGAGACCCAGTACTTC.

CDR3 DNA: TGTGCCACCAGCAGGGGAGGGGGGAATCAGCCCCAGCATTTT. Its protein product is CATSRGGGNQPQHF. The V and J genes are TRBV15 and TRBJ1-5, with D tentatively TRBD1 (6 bases). Germline V gene data show CDR1 as LNHNV and CDR2 as YYDKDF (reference sequence). Trimming pared 3 bases from V and 4 bases from J, leaving 10 bases between. The CDR3 length is 14 residues.

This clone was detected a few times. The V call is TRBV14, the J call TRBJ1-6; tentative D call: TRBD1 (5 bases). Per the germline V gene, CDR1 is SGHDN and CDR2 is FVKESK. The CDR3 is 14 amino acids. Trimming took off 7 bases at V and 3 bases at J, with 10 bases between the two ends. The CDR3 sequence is CASIPGIYNSPLHF. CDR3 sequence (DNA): TGTGCCAGCATCCCAGGGATCTATAATTCACCCCTCCACTTT.